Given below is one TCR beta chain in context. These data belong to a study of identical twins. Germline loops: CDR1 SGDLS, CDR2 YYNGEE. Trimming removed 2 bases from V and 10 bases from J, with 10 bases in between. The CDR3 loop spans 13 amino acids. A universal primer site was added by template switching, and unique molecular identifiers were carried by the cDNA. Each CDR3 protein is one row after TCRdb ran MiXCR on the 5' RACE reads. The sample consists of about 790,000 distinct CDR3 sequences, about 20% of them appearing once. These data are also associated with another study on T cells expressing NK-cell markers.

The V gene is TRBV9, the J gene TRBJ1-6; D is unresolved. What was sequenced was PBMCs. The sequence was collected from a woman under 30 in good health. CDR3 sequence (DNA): TGTGCCAGCAGCGTTGGGGTGGAGTCACCCCTCCACTTT. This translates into CASSVGVESPLHF.